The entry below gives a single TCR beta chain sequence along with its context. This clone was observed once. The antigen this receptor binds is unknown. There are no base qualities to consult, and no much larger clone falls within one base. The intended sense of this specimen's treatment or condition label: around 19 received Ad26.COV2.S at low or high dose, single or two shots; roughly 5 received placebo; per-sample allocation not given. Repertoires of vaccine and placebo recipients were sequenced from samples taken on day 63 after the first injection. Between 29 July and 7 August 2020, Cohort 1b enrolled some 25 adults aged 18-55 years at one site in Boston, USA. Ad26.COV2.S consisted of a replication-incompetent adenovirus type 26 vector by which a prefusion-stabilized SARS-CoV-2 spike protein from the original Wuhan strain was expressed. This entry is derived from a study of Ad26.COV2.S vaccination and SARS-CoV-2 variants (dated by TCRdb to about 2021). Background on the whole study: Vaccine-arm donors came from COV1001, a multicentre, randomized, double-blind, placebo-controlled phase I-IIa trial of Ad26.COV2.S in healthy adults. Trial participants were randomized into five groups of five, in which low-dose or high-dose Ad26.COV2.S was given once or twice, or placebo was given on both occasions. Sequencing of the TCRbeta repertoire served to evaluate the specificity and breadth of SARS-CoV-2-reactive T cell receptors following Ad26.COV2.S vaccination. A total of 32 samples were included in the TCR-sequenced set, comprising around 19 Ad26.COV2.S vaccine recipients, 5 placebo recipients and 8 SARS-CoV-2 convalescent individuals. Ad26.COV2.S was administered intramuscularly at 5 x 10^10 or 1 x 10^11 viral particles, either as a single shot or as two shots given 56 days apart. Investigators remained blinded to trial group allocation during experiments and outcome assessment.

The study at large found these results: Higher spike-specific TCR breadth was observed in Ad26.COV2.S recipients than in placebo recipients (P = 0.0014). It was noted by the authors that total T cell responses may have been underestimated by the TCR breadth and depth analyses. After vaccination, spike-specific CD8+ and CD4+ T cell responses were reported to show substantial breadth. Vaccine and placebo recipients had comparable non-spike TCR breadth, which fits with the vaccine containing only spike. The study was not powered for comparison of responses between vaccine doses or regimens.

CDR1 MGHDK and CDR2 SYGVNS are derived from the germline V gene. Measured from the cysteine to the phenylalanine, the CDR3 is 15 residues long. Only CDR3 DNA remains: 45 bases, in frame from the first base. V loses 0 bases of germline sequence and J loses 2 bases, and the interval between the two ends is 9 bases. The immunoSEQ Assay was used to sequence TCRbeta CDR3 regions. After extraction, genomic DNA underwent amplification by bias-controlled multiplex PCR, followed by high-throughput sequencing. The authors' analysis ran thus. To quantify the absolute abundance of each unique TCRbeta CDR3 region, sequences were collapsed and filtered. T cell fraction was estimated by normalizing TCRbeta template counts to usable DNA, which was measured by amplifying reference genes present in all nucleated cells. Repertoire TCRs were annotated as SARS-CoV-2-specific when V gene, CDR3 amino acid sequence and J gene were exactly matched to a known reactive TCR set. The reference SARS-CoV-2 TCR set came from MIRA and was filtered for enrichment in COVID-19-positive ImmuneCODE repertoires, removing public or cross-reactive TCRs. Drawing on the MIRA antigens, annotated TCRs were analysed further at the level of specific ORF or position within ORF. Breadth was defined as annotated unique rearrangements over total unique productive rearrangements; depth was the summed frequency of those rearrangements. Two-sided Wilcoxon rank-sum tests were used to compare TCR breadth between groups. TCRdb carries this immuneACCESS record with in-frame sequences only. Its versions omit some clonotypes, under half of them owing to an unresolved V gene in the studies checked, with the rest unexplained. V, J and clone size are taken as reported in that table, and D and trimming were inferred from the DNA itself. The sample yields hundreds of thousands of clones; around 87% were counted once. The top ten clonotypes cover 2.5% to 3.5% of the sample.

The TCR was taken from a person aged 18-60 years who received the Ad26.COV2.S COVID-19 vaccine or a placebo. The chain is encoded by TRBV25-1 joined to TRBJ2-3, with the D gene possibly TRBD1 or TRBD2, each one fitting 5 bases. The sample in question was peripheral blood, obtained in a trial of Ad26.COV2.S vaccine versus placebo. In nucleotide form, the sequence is TGTGCCAGCAGTGAATATGGGGGAAACACAGATACGCAGTATTTT. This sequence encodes CASSEYGGNTDTQYF.